The T cell receptor beta chain under discussion was sequenced for a study of blood T cell repertoires in COVID-19. Some clones are missing from TCRdb's copy, which holds only in-frame ones; the method was immunoSEQ multiplex PCR. The top ten hold 35% to 45% of the sample, which has tens of thousands of clones, around three quarters seen once. V dropped 7 bases and J dropped 6 bases, with 11 bases sitting between them. Germline lookup yields CDR1 MNHNY and CDR2 SVGAGI (reference sequence). The length of the CDR3 is 12 residues. The sequencing input was peripheral blood. V gene TRBV6-6 combines with J gene TRBJ2-3, with TRBD2 as a possible D gene (6 bases). The TCR comes from a woman in her seventies with acute or convalescent COVID-19. The CDR3 region has the DNA TGTGCCAGCACCAAACGGGGGGATACGCAGTATTTT. Protein product: CASTKRGDTQYF.